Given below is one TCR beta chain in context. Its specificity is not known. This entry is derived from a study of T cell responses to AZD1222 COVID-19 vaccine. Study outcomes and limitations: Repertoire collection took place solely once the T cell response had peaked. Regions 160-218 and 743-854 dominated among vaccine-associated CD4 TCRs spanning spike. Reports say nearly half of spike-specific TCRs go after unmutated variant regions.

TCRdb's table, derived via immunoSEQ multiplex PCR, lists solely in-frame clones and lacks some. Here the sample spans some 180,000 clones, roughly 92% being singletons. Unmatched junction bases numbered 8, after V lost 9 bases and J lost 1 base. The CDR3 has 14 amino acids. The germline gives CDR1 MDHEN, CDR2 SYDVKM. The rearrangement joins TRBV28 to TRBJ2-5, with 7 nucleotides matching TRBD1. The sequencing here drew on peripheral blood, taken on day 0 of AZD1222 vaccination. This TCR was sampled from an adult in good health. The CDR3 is CASLHRQGQETQYF. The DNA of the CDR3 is TGTGCCAGTTTACACAGACAGGGCCAAGAGACCCAGTACTTC.